The text below deals with one T cell receptor beta chain. This CDR3 comprises 15 residues. V was clipped by 3 bases and J by 6 bases, with 15 bases between them. Germline values: CDR1 LNHDA, CDR2 SQIVND (reference sequence). This sample stems from a study of shared clonotypes between healthy human individuals. The overall study: In total, the donors were a couple of women and a few men aged 18 to 49.

Under the authors' procedure: ImmunoSEQ sequences covered only the junction and lacked quality scores; filtering therefore differed. TCRdb keeps only in-frame clones here, not all; method: immunoSEQ multiplex PCR. The DNA was the basis for D and trimming; V, J and clone size are from that table. The sample has millions of clones; approximately 93% are singletons. The chain is built from TRBV19 and TRBJ1-5; possibly TRBD1 for D (5 bases). This sequence was found in a man younger than 35 in good health. Some clones in this sample may be carry-over from other donors' samples. The sequencing sample was made of naive CD4+ T cells from PBMCs. Subset of the sample: CD45RA+ positively selected. CDR3 amino acids: CASSIKQGLGQPQHF. CDR3 nucleotides: TGTGCCAGTAGTATTAAGCAGGGCCTGGGTCAGCCCCAGCATTTT.